The 6 T cell receptor beta chains below come from one sample, sequenced in a study of T cell responses to AZD1222 COVID-19 vaccine. TCRdb keeps only in-frame clones here, not all; method: immunoSEQ multiplex PCR. The sample comprises around 120,000 clones, about 91% of which are singletons, and about 1.4% rests with the top ten. The specimen comprised peripheral blood, sampled 28 days after the second AZD1222 dose. These receptors all come from an adult who received the AZD1222 COVID-19 vaccine.

This chain links TRBV3-1 (or the pseudogene TRBV3-2) with TRBJ2-2; a possible D gene is TRBD2 (6 bases). In germline, CDR1 is LGHDT, CDR2 YNNKEL (reference sequence). The CDR3 is 17 residues long. V shed 2 bases and J shed 2 bases, with 15 bases lying between them. The CDR3 DNA is TGTGCCAGCAGCCAATTGGGAGGACGACACAACACCGGGGAGCTGTTTTTT. Its translation: CASSQLGGRHNTGELFF.

The V call is TRBV6-2 or TRBV6-3, the J call TRBJ2-2, with D hard to call. Germline V gene sequence: CDR1 MNHEY, CDR2 SVGEGT. Trimming removed 5 bases from V and 8 bases from J, with 9 bases in between. The CDR3 spans 12 residues. The CDR3 DNA reads as TGTGCCAGCAGTCACCAAGCTGGGGAGCTGTTTTTT. Residues: CASSHQAGELFF.

There are a few counts of this clone. The chain couples TRBV5-1 to TRBJ2-1, with D perhaps TRBD2 (5 bases). V was clipped by 0 bases and J by 0 bases, with 7 bases between them. The CDR3 is made up of 15 amino acids. Germline V gene data show CDR1 as SGHRS and CDR2 as YFSETQ. The CDR3, as DNA: TGCGCCAGCAGCTTGGTGGGGAGCTCCTACAATGAGCAGTTCTTC. Amino acids: CASSLVGSSYNEQFF.

The count of this clone is one. V and J are TRBV30 and TRBJ1-5, with D perhaps matching TRBD1 (5 bases). Germline V gene data show CDR1 as GTSNPN and CDR2 as SVGIG (reference sequence). V was pared by 0 bases and J by 2 bases, with 20 bases between. This CDR3 comprises 18 residues. DNA of the CDR3: TGTGCCTGGAGTGTTAAGGGGCAGGGTCTTAGGGGCAATCAGCCCCAGCATTTT. Its translation is CAWSVKGQGLRGNQPQHF.

V is TRBV30 and J is TRBJ2-3, with TRBD2 matching over 10 bases. Germline values: CDR1 GTSNPN, CDR2 SVGIG (reference sequence). With 1 base clipped from V and 7 bases from J, the junction kept 2 bases outside the gene matches. The CDR3 runs to 13 residues. The CDR3 protein is CAWSDSGRYTQYF. Written as DNA, the CDR3 is TGTGCCTGGAGTGATAGCGGGAGGTATACGCAGTATTTT. The entire variable domain, with the rest obtained from reference TRBV30 and TRBJ2-3, is as follows: SQTIHQWPATLVQPVGSPLSLECTVEGTSNPNLYWYRQAAGRGLQLLFYSVGIGQISSEVPQNLSASRPQDRQFILSSKKLLLSDSGFYLCAWSDSGRYTQYFGPGTRLTVL.

This chain links TRBV5-8 with TRBJ1-6; 9 bases align to TRBD1. Germline trimming cut 0 bases from V and 7 bases from J; bases unmatched to any gene: 8. CDR1 SGHTS and CDR2 YDEGEE come from the germline V gene. The CDR3 is 17 residues long. In DNA, the CDR3 is TGTGCCAGCAGCTTGGCACGGGTACAGGGGGCGAATTCACCCCTCCACTTT. This translates into CASSLARVQGANSPLHF.